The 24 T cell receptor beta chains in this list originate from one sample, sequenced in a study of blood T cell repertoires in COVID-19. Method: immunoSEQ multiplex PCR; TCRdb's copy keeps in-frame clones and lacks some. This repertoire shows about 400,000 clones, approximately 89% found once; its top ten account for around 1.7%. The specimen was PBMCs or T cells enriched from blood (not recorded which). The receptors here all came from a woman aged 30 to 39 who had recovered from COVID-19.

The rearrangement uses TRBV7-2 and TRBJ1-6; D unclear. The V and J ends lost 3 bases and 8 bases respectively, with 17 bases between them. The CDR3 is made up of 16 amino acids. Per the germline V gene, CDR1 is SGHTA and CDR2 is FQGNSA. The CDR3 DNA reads TGTGCCAGCAGCTTCCCCCTGGGCCCGGCCCATTCACCCCTCCACTTT. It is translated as CASSFPLGPAHSPLHF.

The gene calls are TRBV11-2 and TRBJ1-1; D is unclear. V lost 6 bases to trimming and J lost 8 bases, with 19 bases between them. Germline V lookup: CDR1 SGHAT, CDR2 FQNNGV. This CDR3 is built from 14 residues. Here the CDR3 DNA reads TGTGCCAGCAGTTTGTTACGAAATACGGGGGAAGCTTTCTTT. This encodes CASSLLRNTGEAFF.

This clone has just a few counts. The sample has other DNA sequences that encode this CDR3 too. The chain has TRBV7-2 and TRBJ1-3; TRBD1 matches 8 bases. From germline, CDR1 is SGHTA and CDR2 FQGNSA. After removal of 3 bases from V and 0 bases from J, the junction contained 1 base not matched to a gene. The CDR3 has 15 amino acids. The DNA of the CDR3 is TGTGCCAGCAGCTTCGGACAGGGCTCTGGAAACACCATATATTTT. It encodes CASSFGQGSGNTIYF.

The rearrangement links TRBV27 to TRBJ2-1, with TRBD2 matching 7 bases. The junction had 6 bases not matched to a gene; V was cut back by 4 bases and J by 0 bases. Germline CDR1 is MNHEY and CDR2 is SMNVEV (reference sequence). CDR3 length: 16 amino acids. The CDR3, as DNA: TGTGCCAGCAGTTCTGGACTAGGAGGCTCCTACAATGAGCAGTTCTTC. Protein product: CASSSGLGGSYNEQFF.

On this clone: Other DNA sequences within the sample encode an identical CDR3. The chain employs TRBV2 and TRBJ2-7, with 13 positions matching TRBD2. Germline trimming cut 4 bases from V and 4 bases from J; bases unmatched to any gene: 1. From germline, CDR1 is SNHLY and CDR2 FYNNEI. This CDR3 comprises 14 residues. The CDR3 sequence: CASSGTSGSYEQYF. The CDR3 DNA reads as TGTGCCAGCAGTGGGACTAGCGGGAGTTACGAGCAGTACTTC.

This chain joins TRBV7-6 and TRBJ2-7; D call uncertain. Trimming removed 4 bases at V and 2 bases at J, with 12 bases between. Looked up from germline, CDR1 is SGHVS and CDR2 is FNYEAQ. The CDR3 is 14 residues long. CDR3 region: CASSSTGNAYEQYF. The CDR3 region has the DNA TGTGCCAGCAGCTCAACTGGTAATGCCTACGAGCAGTACTTC.

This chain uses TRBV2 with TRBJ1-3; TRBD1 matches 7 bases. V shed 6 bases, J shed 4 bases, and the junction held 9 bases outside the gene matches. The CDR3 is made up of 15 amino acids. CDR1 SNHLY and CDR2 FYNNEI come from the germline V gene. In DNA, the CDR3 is TGTGCCAGCAGGATAGGGGGCGTTACCGGAAACACCATATATTTT. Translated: CASRIGGVTGNTIYF.

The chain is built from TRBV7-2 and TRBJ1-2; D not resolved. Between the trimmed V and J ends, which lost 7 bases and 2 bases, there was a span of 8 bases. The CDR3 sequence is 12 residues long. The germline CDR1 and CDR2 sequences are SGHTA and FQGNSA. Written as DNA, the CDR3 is TGTGCCAGCACCGACATGAACTATGGCTACACCTTC. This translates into CASTDMNYGYTF.

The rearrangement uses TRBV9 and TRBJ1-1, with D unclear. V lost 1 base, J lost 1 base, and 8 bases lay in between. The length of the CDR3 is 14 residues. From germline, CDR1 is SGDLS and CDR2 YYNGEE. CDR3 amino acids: CASSVYGTNTEAFF. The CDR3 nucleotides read TGTGCCAGCAGCGTATATGGCACGAACACTGAAGCTTTCTTT.

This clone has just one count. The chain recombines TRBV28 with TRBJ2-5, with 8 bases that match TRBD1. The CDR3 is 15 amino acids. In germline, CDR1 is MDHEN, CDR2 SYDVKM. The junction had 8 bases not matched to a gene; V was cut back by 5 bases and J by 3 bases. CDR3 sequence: CASSVPGTGEETQYF. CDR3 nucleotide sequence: TGTGCCAGCAGTGTCCCCGGGACAGGAGAAGAGACCCAGTACTTC.

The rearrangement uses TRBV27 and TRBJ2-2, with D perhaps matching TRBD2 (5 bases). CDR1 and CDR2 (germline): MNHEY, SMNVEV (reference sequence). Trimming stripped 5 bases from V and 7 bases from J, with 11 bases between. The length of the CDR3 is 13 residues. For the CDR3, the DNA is TGTGCCAGCAGTCCCCTCCGGGGCGGGGAGCTGTTTTTT. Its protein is CASSPLRGGELFF.

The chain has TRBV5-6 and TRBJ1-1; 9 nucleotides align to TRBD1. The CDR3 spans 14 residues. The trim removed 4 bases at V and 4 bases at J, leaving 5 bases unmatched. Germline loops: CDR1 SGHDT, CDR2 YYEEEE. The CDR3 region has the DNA TGTGCCAGCAGCCTCCCGACAGGGGGCACTGAAGCTTTCTTT. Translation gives CASSLPTGGTEAFF.

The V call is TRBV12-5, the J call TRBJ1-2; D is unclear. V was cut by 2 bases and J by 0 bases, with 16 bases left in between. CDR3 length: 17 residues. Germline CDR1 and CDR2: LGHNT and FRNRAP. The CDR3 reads CASGLSFGRPSNYGYTF. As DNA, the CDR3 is TGTGCTAGTGGTTTGAGTTTCGGCAGGCCATCTAACTATGGCTACACCTTC.

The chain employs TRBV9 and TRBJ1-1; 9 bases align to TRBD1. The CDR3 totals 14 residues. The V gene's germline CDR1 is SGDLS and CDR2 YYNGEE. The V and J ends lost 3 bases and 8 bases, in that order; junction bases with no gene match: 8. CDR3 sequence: CASSALRQGEEAFF. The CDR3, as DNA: TGTGCCAGCAGCGCCTTAAGACAGGGGGAAGAAGCTTTCTTT.

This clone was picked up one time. The CDR3 DNA sequence: TGTGCCAGCACCCTGAGGGGGCGCACCTACAATGAGCAGTTCTTC. It codes for CASTLRGRTYNEQFF. This chain joins TRBV27 and TRBJ2-1; 7 bases align to TRBD1. This CDR3 is built from 15 residues. V dropped 7 bases and J dropped 2; count of bases not matched to a gene: 8. Germline V gene sequence: CDR1 MNHEY, CDR2 SMNVEV (reference sequence).

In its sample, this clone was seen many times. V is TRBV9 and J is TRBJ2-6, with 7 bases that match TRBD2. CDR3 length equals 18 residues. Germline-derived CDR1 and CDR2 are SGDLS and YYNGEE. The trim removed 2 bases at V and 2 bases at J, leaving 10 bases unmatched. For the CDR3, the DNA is TGTGCCAGCAGCGTCGGGCCGACGGGAGGTACTGGGGCCAACGTCCTGACTTTC. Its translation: CASSVGPTGGTGANVLTF.

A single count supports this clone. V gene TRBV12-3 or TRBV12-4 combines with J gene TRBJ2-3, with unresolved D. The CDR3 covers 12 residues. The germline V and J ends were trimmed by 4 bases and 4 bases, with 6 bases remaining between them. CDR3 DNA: TGTGCCAGCAGTTACATTCCAGATACGCAGTATTTT. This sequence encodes CASSYIPDTQYF.

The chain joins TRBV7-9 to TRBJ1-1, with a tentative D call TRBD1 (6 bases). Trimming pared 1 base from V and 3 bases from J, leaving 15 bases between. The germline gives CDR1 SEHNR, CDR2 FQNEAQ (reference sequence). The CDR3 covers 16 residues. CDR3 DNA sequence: TGTGCCAGCAGCTTAGATAGGGGGGGCGCAGACACTGAAGCTTTCTTT. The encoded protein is CASSLDRGGADTEAFF.

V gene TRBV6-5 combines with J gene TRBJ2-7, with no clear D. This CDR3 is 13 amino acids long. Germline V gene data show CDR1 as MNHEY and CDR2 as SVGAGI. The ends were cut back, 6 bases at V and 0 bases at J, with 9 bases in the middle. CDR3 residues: CASRSHSSYEQYF. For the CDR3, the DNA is TGTGCCAGCAGGAGCCATAGCTCCTACGAGCAGTACTTC.

The CDR3 sequence: CSVMNRVYGVQGTYEQYF. CDR3 in DNA: TGCAGCGTAATGAACAGGGTTTATGGGGTACAGGGAACCTACGAGCAGTACTTC. V is TRBV29-1 and J is TRBJ2-7, with a weak D call TRBD1 (6 bases). V dropped 6 bases and J dropped 2 bases, with 29 bases sitting between them. The CDR3 loop spans 18 amino acids. Germline values: CDR1 SQVTM, CDR2 ANQGSEA.

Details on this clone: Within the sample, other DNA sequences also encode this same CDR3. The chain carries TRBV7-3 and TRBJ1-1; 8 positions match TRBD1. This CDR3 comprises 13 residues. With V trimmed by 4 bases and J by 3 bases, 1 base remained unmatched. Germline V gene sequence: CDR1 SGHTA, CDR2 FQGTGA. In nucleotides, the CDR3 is TGTGCCAGCAGCTCGGACAGGGACACTGAAGCTTTCTTT. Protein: CASSSDRDTEAFF.

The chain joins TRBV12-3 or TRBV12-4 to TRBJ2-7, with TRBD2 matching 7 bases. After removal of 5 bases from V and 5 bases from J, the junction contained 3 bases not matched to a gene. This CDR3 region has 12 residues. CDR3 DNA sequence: TGTGCCAGCAGTCCGAGCGGGAACGAGCAGTACTTC. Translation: CASSPSGNEQYF.

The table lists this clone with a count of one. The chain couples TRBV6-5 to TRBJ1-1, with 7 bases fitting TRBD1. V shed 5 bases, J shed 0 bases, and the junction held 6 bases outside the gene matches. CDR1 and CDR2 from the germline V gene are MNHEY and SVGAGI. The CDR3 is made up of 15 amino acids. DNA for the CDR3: TGTGCCAGCAGTCCTCTGACAGGGATGAACACTGAAGCTTTCTTT. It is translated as CASSPLTGMNTEAFF.

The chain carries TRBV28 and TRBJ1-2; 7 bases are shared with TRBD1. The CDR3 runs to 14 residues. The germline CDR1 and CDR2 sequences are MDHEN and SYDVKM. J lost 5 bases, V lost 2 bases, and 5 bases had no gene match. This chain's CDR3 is CASSLTGTVYGYTF. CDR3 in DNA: TGTGCCAGCAGTTTAACTGGGACAGTATATGGCTACACCTTC.